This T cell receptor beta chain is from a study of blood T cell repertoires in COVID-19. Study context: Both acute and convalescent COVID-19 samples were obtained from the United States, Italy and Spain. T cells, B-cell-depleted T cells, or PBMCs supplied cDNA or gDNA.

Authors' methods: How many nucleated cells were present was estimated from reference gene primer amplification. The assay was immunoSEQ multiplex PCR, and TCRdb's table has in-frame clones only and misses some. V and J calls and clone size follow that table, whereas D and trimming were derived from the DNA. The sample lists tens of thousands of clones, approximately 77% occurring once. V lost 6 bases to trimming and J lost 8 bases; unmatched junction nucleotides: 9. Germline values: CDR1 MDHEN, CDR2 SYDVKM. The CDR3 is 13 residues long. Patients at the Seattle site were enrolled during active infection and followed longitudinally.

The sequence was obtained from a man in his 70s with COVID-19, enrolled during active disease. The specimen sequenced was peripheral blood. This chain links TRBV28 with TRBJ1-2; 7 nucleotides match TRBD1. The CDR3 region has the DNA TGTGCCAGCAGAGGGCAGGGGGTCGGGGGCTACACCTTC. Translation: CASRGQGVGGYTF.